This is a list of T cell receptor beta chains from one sample in a study of cytotoxic CD8 clonotypes in ibrutinib-treated CLL. Profiled with immunoSEQ multiplex PCR; TCRdb holds only in-frame clones, not every one. The data contain tens of thousands of clones, approximately 60% of them singletons. The sequencing used PBMCs, collected after 24 months of ibrutinib treatment. The origin of the receptors is a human donor with chronic lymphocytic leukemia. Both conserved end residues are part of each CDR3. D genes are given only for firm matches. The size of a clone is reported for some rows only, either as once, few or many, or as a class for expanded clones.

clone size,V gene,D gene,J gene,CDR3 protein,CDR3 DNA
medium-sized,TRBV21-1,-,TRBJ2-1,CASNYVAACFGDEQFF,TGTGCCAGCAATTATGTAGCGGCGTGCTTCGGCGATGAGCAGTTCTTC
once,TRBV29-1,TRBD2,TRBJ2-7,CSVGGPAGSYEQYF,TGCAGCGTTGGGGGCCCAGCGGGAAGTTACGAGCAGTACTTC
-,TRBV5-1,-,TRBJ1-2,CASSPIRGLVHDYTF,TGCGCCAGCAGCCCGATCCGGGGGTTAGTTCACGACTACACCTTC
medium-sized,TRBV7-2,TRBD2,TRBJ2-7,CASSLAISGTSRYEQYF,TGTGCCAGCAGCTTAGCGATCTCCGGGACTAGCAGGTACGAGCAGTACTTC
-,TRBV30,TRBD2,TRBJ2-3,CAWSVGGLAGTQYF,TGTGCCTGGAGTGTTGGGGGATTAGCGGGTACGCAGTATTTT
many,TRBV6-5,TRBD2,TRBJ2-7,CASSFAGAGYEQYF,TGTGCCAGCAGTTTCGCGGGAGCGGGCTACGAGCAGTACTTC
-,TRBV7-8,-,TRBJ2-5,CASSSPPETQYF,TGTGCCAGCAGCTCCCCCCCAGAGACCCAGTACTTC
-,TRBV11-3,-,TRBJ1-1,CASSLASYTEAFF,TGTGCCAGCAGCTTAGCCAGCTACACTGAAGCTTTCTTT
-,TRBV7-2,-,TRBJ2-2,CASQITGELFF,TGTGCCAGCCAAATAACCGGGGAGCTGTTTTTT
-,TRBV10-3,-,TRBJ2-2,CAISDGDYTGELFF,TGTGCCATCAGTGATGGTGACTACACCGGGGAGCTGTTTTTT
few,TRBV30,-,TRBJ2-2,CAWSVRRSRDTGELFF,TGTGCCTGGAGTGTTAGGAGGAGTCGGGACACCGGGGAGCTGTTTTTT
-,TRBV5-1,TRBD2,TRBJ2-3,CASSGTSGRSGDTQYF,TGCGCCAGCAGCGGGACTAGCGGGAGGTCGGGAGATACGCAGTATTTT
-,TRBV7-2,-,TRBJ1-6,CASSLGSGSSPLHF,TGTGCCAGCAGCTTAGGGAGTGGGAGTTCACCCCTCCACTTT
many,TRBV7-9,-,TRBJ1-5,CASSLQGQQPQHF,TGTGCCAGCAGCTTACAGGGGCAGCAGCCCCAGCATTTT
-,TRBV5-6,-,TRBJ1-4,CASSPPGVREKLFF,TGTGCCAGCAGCCCGCCTGGGGTGCGAGAAAAACTGTTTTTT
medium-sized,TRBV11-2,TRBD1,TRBJ2-7,CASSLGTGYAEQYF,TGTGCCAGCAGCTTAGGGACAGGGTACGCCGAGCAGTACTTC
-,TRBV7-2,-,TRBJ1-4,CASSSATGKGEKLFF,TGTGCCAGCAGCTCGGCTACAGGGAAGGGTGAAAAACTGTTTTTT
-,TRBV7-9,TRBD1,TRBJ1-4,CASSFLTGGEKLFF,TGTGCCAGCAGCTTTCTGACAGGGGGAGAAAAACTGTTTTTT